The source of this T cell receptor (beta chain) is a study of shared T cell receptors in the human thymus. Using immunoSEQ multiplex PCR, the repertoire was profiled, and TCRdb retains in-frame clones only, with some absent. The sample contains 700,000 or so clones, roughly 85% of which appear only once. With 0 bases removed from V and 0 bases from J, the gap between germline ends came to 12 bases. Germline lookup yields CDR1 SGDLS and CDR2 YYNGEE. The CDR3 totals 16 residues. This sample was also put to use in a study of human thymus T cells.

The clonotype originates from a girl under three years old with a congenital heart defect. Sequenced: thymocytes. The chain carries TRBV9 and TRBJ1-1, with unresolved D. The CDR3 region has the DNA TGTGCCAGCAGCGTAGGGGTGGGCAGTATGAACACTGAAGCTTTCTTT. Translation: CASSVGVGSMNTEAFF.